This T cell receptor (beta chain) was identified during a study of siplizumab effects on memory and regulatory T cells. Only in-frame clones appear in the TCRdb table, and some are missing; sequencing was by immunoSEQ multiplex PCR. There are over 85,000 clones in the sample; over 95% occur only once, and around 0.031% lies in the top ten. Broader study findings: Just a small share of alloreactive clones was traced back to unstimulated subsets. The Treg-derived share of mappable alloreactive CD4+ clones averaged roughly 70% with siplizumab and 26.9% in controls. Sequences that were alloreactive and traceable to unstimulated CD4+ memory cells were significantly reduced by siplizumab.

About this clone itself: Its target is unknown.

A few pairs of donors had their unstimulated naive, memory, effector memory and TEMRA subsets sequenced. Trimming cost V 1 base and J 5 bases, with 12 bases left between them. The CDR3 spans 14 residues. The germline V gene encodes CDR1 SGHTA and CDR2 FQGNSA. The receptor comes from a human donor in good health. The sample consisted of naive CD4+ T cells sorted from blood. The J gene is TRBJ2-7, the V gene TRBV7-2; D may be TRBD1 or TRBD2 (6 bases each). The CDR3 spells CASSLGRGLNEQYF. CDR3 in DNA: TGTGCCAGCAGCTTAGGTCGGGGGCTCAACGAGCAGTACTTC.